This paragraph covers one T cell receptor (beta chain) sequence. Its specificity is not known. The data originate from a study of blood T cells in healthy people across ages. Using a J-beta primer mix together with a sample-barcoded 5' primer, a second PCR was run for about 7 to 12 cycles. A single record per CDR3 protein comes from TCRdb applying MiXCR to the 5' RACE reads. This sample yields 650,000 to 1,000,000 distinct CDR3 sequences, of which approximately 35% are seen a single time; approximately 12% belongs to the top ten. Findings of the study overall: Older age went with lower TCR beta diversity per million T cells, in a roughly linear way. More naive CD4+ cells and higher diversity marked long-lived donors relative to aged donors. There was a strong correlation between TCR beta diversity and naive T cell percentage.

The specimen sequenced was blood. The receptor was derived from a man between 18 and 29 years old in good health.

The CDR3 nucleotides are TGTGCCTGGAGTGTACCCGGGAATGGCTACACCTTC. This translates into CAWSVPGNGYTF. The rearrangement joins TRBV30 to TRBJ1-2; no clear D gene. The V gene's germline CDR1 is GTSNPN and CDR2 SVGIG (reference sequence). The CDR3 sequence is 12 residues long. Trimming took off 0 bases at V and 6 bases at J, with 8 bases between the two ends.